This TCR beta chain comes out of a study of T cells after yellow fever vaccination (dated by TCRdb to between 2018 and 2021). Regarding the complete study: The SMART-Seq v4 Ultra Low Input RNA kit was used to prepare libraries from fractions with low cell numbers. To track T-cell clones before and after primary and booster YFV17D yellow fever vaccination, bulk TCR alpha and beta repertoires were sequenced longitudinally. The cohort comprised two healthy male donors, one aged 18 to 30 and one aged 30 to 39 years. Blood was drawn at multiple timepoints before and after primary and secondary immunization, with bulk PBMC replicates and cell subsets isolated.

The table lists this clonotype with a count of one. Its antigen has not been determined. No base-level quality is on record; no much larger clone is a single base apart. One read alone lends weak support. General findings and caveats noted by the study authors: Computational filtering was required because FACS-sorted repertoires could contain abundant contaminating clonotypes from the bulk population. Because only two donors were included in the study, the extent to which the findings can be generalized is limited. A small fraction of clonotypes showed up in both the CD4 and CD8 compartments, probably as a result of convergent recombination. Compared with the primary T-cell response, the secondary T-cell response was weaker but faster, peaking on day 5 rather than day 15. Most clones expanded after primary vaccination (about 95% of CD4 and roughly 90% of CD8) were re-detected after the booster, suggesting that broad memory maintenance occurred.

In the paper's terms, the treatment or condition label means: live attenuated yellow fever vaccine strain. Two biological replicates of bulk PBMCs were collected at each blood-draw timepoint. A standard Ficoll-Paque protocol was used to isolate PBMCs from peripheral blood. TriZol was used to extract RNA from bulk PBMCs, from CD4 and CD8 fractions, and from dextramer-positive and dextramer-negative fractions. Synthesis of TCR cDNA relied on 5'RACE template switching, a step that introduced a universal primer site along with unique molecular identifiers. cDNA synthesis was primed from both the TCR alpha and TCR beta constant segments. Library amplification involved two PCR steps, and the second step added sample barcodes and sequencing adapters. Sequencing of the libraries was done on either Illumina HiSeq 2500 (2x100 bp) or NovaSeq (2x150 bp). Turning to the authors' computational methods: Reads were demultiplexed and collapsed into UMI consensus sequences with MIGEC, and V(D)J alignment was performed with MiXCR. Vaccine-responding clonotypes were defined with edgeR using replicate PBMC samples, requiring FDR below 0.01 and a log2 fold change above 5 up to day 15. Each bulk clonotype received a CD4 or CD8 identity based on whether the sequenced CD4 or CD8 repertoire contained that clonotype at higher abundance. TCRdb redid the processing of the public reads, applying fastp at Q25 and MiXCR, and retained in-frame beta chains. Here each entry gathers all rows of one CDR3 protein and keeps the most common genes and DNA. The V and J calls here are based on TCRdb, not the publication. Across this sample there are under 550,000 distinct CDR3 sequences, with 21% seen only once. In total, the top ten clones hold roughly a sixth of the sample.

Sequenced material: PBMCs, taken less than 25 days after the first yellow fever vaccination. This TCR was recovered from a man aged 18 to 29 who received the YFV17D yellow fever vaccine.

The CDR3 reads as follows: CASSTHRGGLTDTQYF. In nucleotide form, the sequence is TGTGCCAGCAGTACCCACAGGGGTGGTCTCACAGATACGCAGTATTTT. The rearrangement joined TRBV6-1 to TRBJ2-3, and TRBD1 matches 7 of the central bases. Via the germline V gene, CDR1 is MNHNS and CDR2 SASEGT. After removal of 5 bases from V and 2 bases from J, the junction retains 10 bases not matched to a gene. The CDR3 runs 16 residues from the cysteine to the phenylalanine. Here the CDR3 DNA is all that survives: 48 bases in frame from base 1.